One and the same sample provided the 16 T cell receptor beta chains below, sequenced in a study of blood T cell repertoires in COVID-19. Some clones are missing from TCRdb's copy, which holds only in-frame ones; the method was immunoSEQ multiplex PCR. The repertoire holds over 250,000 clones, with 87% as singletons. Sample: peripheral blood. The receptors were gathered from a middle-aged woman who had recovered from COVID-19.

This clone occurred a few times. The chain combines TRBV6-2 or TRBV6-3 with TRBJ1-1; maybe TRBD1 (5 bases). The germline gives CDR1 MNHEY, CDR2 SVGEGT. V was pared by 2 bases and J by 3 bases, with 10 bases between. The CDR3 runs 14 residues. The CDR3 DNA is TGTGCCAGCAGTTACGAGACAGTATACACTGAAGCTTTCTTT. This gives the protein CASSYETVYTEAFF.

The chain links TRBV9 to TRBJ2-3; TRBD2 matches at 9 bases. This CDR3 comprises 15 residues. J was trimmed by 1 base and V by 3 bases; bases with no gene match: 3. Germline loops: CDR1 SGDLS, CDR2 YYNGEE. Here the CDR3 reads CASSEERGGTDTQYF. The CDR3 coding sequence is TGTGCCAGCAGCGAGGAGCGGGGGGGCACAGATACGCAGTATTTT.

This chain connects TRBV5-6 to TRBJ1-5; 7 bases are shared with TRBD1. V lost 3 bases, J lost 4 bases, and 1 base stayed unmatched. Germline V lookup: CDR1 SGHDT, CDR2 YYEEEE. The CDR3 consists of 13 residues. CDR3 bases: TGTGCCAGCAGCTGGGACAGAAATCAGCCCCAGCATTTT. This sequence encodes CASSWDRNQPQHF.

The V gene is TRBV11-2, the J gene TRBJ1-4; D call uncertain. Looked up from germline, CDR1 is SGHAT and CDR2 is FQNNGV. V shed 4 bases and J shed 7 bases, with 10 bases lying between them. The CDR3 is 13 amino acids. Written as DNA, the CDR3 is TGTGCCAGCAGCTCAGCGTATTCTGAAAAACTGTTTTTT. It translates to CASSSAYSEKLFF.

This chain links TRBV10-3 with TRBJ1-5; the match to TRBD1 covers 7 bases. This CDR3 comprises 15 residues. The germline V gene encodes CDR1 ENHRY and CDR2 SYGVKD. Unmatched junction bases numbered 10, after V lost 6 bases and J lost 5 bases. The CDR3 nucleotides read TGTGCCATCAGCCCCGGGGGGGACAGATATCAGCCCCAGCATTTT. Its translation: CAISPGGDRYQPQHF.

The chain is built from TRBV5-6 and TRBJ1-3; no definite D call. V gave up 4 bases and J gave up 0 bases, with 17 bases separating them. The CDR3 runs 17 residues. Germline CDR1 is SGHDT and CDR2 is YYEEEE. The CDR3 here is CASSALAAGNSGNTIYF. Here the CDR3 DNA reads TGTGCCAGCAGCGCCCTGGCGGCGGGAAACTCTGGAAACACCATATATTTT.

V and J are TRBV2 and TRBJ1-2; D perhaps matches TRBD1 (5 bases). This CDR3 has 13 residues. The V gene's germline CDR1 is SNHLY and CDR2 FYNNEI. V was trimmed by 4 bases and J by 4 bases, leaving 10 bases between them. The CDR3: CASSGSGLYGYTF. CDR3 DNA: TGTGCCAGCAGTGGGTCAGGGCTCTATGGCTACACCTTC. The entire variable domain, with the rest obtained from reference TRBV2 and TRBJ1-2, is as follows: EPEVTQTPSHQVTQMGQEVILRCVPISNHLYFYWYRQILGQKVEFLVSFYNNEISEKSEIFDDQFSVERPDGSNFTLKIRSTKLEDSAMYFCASSGSGLYGYTFGSGTRLTVV.

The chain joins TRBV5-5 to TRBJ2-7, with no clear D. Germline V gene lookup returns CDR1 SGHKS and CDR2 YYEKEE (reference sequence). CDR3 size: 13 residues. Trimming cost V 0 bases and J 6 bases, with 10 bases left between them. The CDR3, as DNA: TGTGCCAGCAGCTTGGTATCCTCGGGCGAGCAGTACTTC. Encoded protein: CASSLVSSGEQYF.

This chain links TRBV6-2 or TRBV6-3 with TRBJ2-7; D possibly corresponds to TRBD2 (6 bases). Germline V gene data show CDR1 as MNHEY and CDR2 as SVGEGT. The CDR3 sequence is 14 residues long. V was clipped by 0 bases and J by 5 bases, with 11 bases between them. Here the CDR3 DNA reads TGTGCCAGCAGTTACTCGCTTAGCGGCCACGAGCAGTACTTC. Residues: CASSYSLSGHEQYF.

As DNA, the CDR3 is TGTGCCAGCAGCTTAACAGGTTTGCATCAGCCCCAGCATTTT. Amino acids: CASSLTGLHQPQHF. V gene TRBV5-6 combines with J gene TRBJ1-5; D might be TRBD1 (5 bases). Trimming cost V 2 bases and J 5 bases, with 11 bases left between them. Looked up from germline, CDR1 is SGHDT and CDR2 is YYEEEE. This CDR3 contains 14 residues.

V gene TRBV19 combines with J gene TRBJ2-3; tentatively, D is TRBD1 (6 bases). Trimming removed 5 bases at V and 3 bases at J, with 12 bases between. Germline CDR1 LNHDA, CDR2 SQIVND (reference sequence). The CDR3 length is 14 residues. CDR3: CASSPNRVTDTQYF. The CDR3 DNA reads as TGTGCCAGTAGTCCTAACAGGGTAACAGATACGCAGTATTTT.

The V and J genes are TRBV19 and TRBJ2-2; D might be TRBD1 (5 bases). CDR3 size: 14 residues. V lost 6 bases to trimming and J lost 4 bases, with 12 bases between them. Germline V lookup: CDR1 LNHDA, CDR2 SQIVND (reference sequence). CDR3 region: CASRYITGTGELFF. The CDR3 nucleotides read TGTGCCAGTAGATACATAACAGGCACCGGGGAGCTGTTTTTT.

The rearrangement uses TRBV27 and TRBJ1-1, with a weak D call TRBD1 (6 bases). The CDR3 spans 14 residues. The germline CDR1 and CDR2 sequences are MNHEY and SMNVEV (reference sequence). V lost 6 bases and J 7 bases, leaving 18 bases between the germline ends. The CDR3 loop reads CASRDPTGLGEAFF. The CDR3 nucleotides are TGTGCCAGCAGGGACCCAACAGGGTTAGGTGAAGCTTTCTTT.

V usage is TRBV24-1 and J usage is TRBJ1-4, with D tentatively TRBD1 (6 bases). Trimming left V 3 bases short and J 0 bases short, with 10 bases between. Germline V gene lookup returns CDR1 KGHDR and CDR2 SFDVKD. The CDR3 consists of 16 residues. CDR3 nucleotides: TGTGCCACCAGTGATGGGGACACCCCAACTAATGAAAAACTGTTTTTT. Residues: CATSDGDTPTNEKLFF.

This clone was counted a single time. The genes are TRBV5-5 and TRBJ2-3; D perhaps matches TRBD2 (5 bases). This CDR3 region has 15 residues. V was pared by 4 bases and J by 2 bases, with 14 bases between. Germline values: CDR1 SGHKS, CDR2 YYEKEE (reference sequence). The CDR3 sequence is CASSPAAGLTDTQYF. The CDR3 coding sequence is TGTGCCAGCAGCCCGGCGGCGGGTCTCACAGATACGCAGTATTTT.

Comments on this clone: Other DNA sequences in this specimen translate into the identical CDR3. CDR3 sequence: CASSLKTDTEAFF. Written as DNA, the CDR3 is TGCGCCAGCAGCCTAAAGACAGACACTGAAGCTTTCTTT. The chain has TRBV5-1 and TRBJ1-1; D may be TRBD1 (5 bases). The V gene's germline CDR1 is SGHRS and CDR2 YFSETQ. This CDR3 is 13 amino acids long. V dropped 4 bases and J dropped 3 bases, with 10 bases sitting between them.